Below are 17 T cell receptor beta chains sequenced from a single sample in a study of T cell changes during pregnancy in multiple sclerosis. Repertoires were generated with immunoSEQ multiplex PCR, while TCRdb's copy carries only in-frame clones and drops some. The profile shows over 70,000 clones, around 92% of them singletons. Sequenced material: peripheral blood, taken in the third trimester of pregnancy. All receptors come from a female donor in good health, enrolled as a control in a pregnancy study.

V is TRBV27 and J is TRBJ2-3; possibly TRBD2 for D (7 bases). V was shortened by 4 bases and J by 5 bases, with 13 bases between the two germline ends. The CDR3 spans 14 residues. Germline assignment: CDR1 MNHEY and CDR2 SMNVEV (reference sequence). DNA for the CDR3: TGTGCCAGCAGTTATGGGGGGGCCGGAGATACGCAGTATTTT. Its protein is CASSYGGAGDTQYF.

V is TRBV28 and J is TRBJ2-3; 13 bases fit TRBD2. Germline CDR1 reads MDHEN; CDR2 reads SYDVKM. CDR3 length: 17 amino acids. V lost 2 bases to trimming and J lost 1 base; unmatched junction nucleotides: 3. The DNA of the CDR3 is TGTGCCAGCAGTTTAACTAGCGGGGGGGCTGGCACAGATACGCAGTATTTT. Its translation: CASSLTSGGAGTDTQYF.

This chain joins TRBV9 and TRBJ2-7, with D possibly being TRBD2 (6 bases). Trimming pared 0 bases from V and 6 bases from J, leaving 10 bases between. From germline, CDR1 is SGDLS and CDR2 YYNGEE. The CDR3 is made up of 13 amino acids. This CDR3 is CASSVGTEGEQYF. The CDR3 region has the DNA TGTGCCAGCAGCGTAGGGACGGAGGGCGAGCAGTACTTC.

The rearrangement uses TRBV15 and TRBJ2-3; 14 bases line up with TRBD2. V lost 5 bases, J lost 2 bases, and 6 bases stayed unmatched. CDR3 length: 17 amino acids. The germline gives CDR1 LNHNV, CDR2 YYDKDF (reference sequence). CDR3 region: CATSGGLAGAFTDTQYF. DNA for the CDR3: TGTGCCACCAGCGGGGGACTAGCGGGAGCATTCACAGATACGCAGTATTTT.

This chain links TRBV4-1 with TRBJ1-2; 8 positions match TRBD1. V shed 2 bases and J 6 bases; nucleotides not matched to a gene: 2. Germline CDR1 and CDR2: MGHRA and YSYEKL. The CDR3 consists of 13 residues. CDR3 sequence (DNA): TGCGCCAGCAGCCAACTGACAGGGGATGGCTACACCTTC. Amino acid sequence: CASSQLTGDGYTF.

The rearrangement links TRBV27 to TRBJ2-1; maybe TRBD2 (6 bases). The CDR3 is 14 residues long. Trimming shortened V by 2 bases and J by 8 bases, and 13 bases separated the two germline ends. From germline, CDR1 is MNHEY and CDR2 SMNVEV (reference sequence). In nucleotides, the CDR3 is TGTGCCAGCAGTTTAGGCCTAGCGCGGGATGAGCAGTTCTTC. Translating gives CASSLGLARDEQFF.

This clone showed up just a few times. The rearrangement joins TRBV10-3 to TRBJ2-3; weak D call: TRBD2 (6 bases). The germline CDR1 and CDR2 sequences are ENHRY and SYGVKD. The CDR3 covers 16 residues. With 4 bases removed from V and 6 bases from J, the gap between germline ends came to 20 bases. The CDR3 nucleotides are TGTGCCATCAGTGCCCCGCCGGGCGGGACTGGGGATACGCAGTATTTT. As protein: CAISAPPGGTGDTQYF.

This chain connects TRBV6-1 to TRBJ1-4, with 12 bases aligning to TRBD1. J gave up 5 bases and V 4 bases, and 2 bases lay outside the gene matches. This CDR3 region has 15 residues. From germline, CDR1 is MNHNS and CDR2 SASEGT. CDR3 in amino acids: CASSGGTGGNEKLFF. DNA for the CDR3: TGTGCCAGCAGTGGAGGGACAGGGGGCAATGAAAAACTGTTTTTT.

V gene TRBV4-2 combines with J gene TRBJ2-7, with a weak D call TRBD2 (6 bases). The CDR3 sequence is 15 residues long. The V end was cut by 1 base, the J end by 7 bases, with 17 bases between. CDR1 is LGHNA, CDR2 YNFKEQ, per germline. CDR3 sequence: CASSQVPGGAGEQYF. CDR3 nucleotides: TGTGCCAGCAGCCAAGTCCCGGGTGGGGCGGGGGAGCAGTACTTC.

V gene TRBV15 combines with J gene TRBJ1-1; D not certain. CDR3 length: 14 amino acids. Germline assignment: CDR1 LNHNV and CDR2 YYDKDF (reference sequence). V lost 3 bases to trimming and J lost 0 bases, with 8 bases between them. This CDR3 reads CATSREQMNTEAFF. The CDR3 DNA follows: TGTGCCACCAGCAGGGAGCAAATGAACACTGAAGCTTTCTTT.

The chain carries TRBV5-1 and TRBJ2-3, with TRBD2 matching 12 bases. Germline CDR1 is SGHRS and CDR2 is YFSETQ. The CDR3 is made up of 15 amino acids. J lost 10 bases, V lost 2 bases, and 8 bases had no gene match. The CDR3 DNA reads as TGCGCCAGCAGCTTAGGGCCTAGCGGGGGGGTGCCGCAGTATTTT. This sequence encodes CASSLGPSGGVPQYF.

The rearrangement joins TRBV19 to TRBJ2-3, with TRBD2 identical over 9 bases. The J segment lost 4 bases and the V segment lost 3 bases, leaving 5 bases of the junction unmatched. The germline V gene encodes CDR1 LNHDA and CDR2 SQIVND (reference sequence). CDR3 length: 15 amino acids. CDR3 protein: CASSISGTSPDTQYF. CDR3 coding DNA: TGTGCCAGTAGTATCAGTGGGACTAGCCCAGATACGCAGTATTTT.

This chain connects TRBV28 to TRBJ2-7; 8 positions agree with TRBD1. Germline lookup yields CDR1 MDHEN and CDR2 SYDVKM. The CDR3 spans 14 residues. J was trimmed by 3 bases and V by 3 bases; bases with no gene match: 4. CDR3 nucleotides: TGTGCCAGCAGTTTGAGGACAGGGATCTACGAGCAGTACTTC. Its protein is CASSLRTGIYEQYF.

The chain carries TRBV6-5 and TRBJ1-2, with D possibly being TRBD1 (6 bases). This CDR3 has 12 amino acids. The germline V gene has CDR1 MNHEY and CDR2 SVGAGI. Trimming stripped 5 bases from V and 7 bases from J, with 11 bases between. As DNA, the CDR3 is TGTGCCAGCAGTCGGGGGGGCGGTGGCTACACCTTC. Amino acid sequence: CASSRGGGGYTF.

This chain connects TRBV4-1 to TRBJ2-7; 7 bases agree with TRBD1. This CDR3 region has 18 residues. Germline V gene lookup returns CDR1 MGHRA and CDR2 YSYEKL. The J segment lost 4 bases and the V segment lost 1 base, leaving 16 bases of the junction unmatched. The CDR3 DNA reads as TGCGCCAGCAGCCAAGGTCCCCTTCGACAGGGAAAGGATTACGAGCAGTACTTC. This encodes CASSQGPLRQGKDYEQYF.

CDR3 in amino acids: CASNDRGDIEEELFF. The CDR3 DNA reads TGTGCCAGCAACGACAGGGGTGATATTGAAGAGGAGCTGTTTTTT. V and J are TRBV7-9 and TRBJ2-2; 8 positions agree with TRBD1. This CDR3 is 15 amino acids long. Trimming took 7 bases from V and 10 from J; bases not matched to a gene: 14. Germline loops: CDR1 SEHNR, CDR2 FQNEAQ (reference sequence).

The CDR3, as DNA: TGCGCCAGCAGTCTGGGGACAGGGAGCAATCAGCCCCAGCATTTT. This gives the protein CASSLGTGSNQPQHF. The chain links TRBV10-2 to TRBJ1-5; 9 bases agree with TRBD1. The CDR3 contains 15 residues. The V gene end was trimmed by 5 bases and the J gene end by 1 base; junction bases not matched to a gene: 3. Germline V gene data show CDR1 as WSHSY and CDR2 as SAAADI.